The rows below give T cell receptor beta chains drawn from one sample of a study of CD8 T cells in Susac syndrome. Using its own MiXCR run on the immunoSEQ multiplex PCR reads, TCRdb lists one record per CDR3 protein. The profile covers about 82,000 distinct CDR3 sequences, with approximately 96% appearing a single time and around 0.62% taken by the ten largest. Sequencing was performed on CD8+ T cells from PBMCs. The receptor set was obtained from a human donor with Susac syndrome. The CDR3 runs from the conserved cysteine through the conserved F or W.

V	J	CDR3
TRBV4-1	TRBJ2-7	CASSQVRDGTVYEQYF
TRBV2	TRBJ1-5	CASCYTGGNQPQHF
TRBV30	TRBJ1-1	CAWRDRGEAFF
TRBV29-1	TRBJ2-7	CSVEGQGGYEQYF
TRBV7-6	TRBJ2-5	CASSTGGLAVGETQYF
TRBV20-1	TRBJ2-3	CSAREGPRSLRTDTQYF
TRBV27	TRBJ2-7	CASRTGYEQYF
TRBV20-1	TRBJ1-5	CSARVGVRGTNQPQHF
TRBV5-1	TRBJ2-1	CASSLGTTANEQFF
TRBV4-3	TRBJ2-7	CASSQAPGSAYEQYF
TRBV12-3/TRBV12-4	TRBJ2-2	CASSQTGLNTGELFF
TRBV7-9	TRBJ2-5	CASSPQGEFGQETQYF
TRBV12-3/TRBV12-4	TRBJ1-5	CASSFNPGQGRTQPQHF
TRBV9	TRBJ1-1	CASSVRMNTEAFF
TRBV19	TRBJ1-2	CASSISDGANYGYTF
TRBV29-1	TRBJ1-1	CSVEEDRAEAFF
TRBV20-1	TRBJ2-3	CSARGEGSSGGGTQYF
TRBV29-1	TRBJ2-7	CSVGQGLVEQYF
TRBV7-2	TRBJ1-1	CASSFGPHAPEAFF
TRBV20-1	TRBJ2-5	CSASSSGGETQYF
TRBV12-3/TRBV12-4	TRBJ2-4	CASMDGTNIQYF
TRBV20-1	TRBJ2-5	CSARRSGQETQYF
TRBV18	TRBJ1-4	CASSQDSFGTNEKLFF
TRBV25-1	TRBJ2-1	CASSELSYNEQFF
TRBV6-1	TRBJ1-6	CASSLRASSYNSPLHF
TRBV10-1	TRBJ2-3	CASSEWGLAVTDTQYF
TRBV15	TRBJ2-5	CATSLGRGETQYF
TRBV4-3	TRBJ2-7	CASSQVHREEQYF
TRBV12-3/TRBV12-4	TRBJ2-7	CASSLVRAEQYF
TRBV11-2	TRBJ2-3	CASSPYGGGADTQYF
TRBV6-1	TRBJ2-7	CASSSTGAYEQYF
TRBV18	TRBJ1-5	CASSPTGVQPQHF
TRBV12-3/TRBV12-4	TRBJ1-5	CASSLAQPQHF
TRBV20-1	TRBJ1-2	CSARVLGGALGYTF
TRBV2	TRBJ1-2	CASRTGVGYTF
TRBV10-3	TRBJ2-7	CAITIQGPGYEQYF
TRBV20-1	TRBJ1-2	CSASPGTGGYTF
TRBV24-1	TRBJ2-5	CATRDPGEETQYF
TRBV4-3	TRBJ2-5	CASSQGLAGGFQETQYF
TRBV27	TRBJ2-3	CASSSTGTATDTQYF
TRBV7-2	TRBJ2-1	CASSLLGYEQFF
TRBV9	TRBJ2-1	CASSVAGRSSYNEQFF
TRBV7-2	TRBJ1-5	CASSPWGGNQPQHF
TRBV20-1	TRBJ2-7	CSAPDASYEQYF